One sample yielded the 7 T cell receptor beta chains listed below, sequenced in a study of cytomegalovirus exposure and HLA in healthy donors. Vbeta (60) and Jbeta (13) primers were used in the PCR. Method: immunoSEQ multiplex PCR; TCRdb's copy keeps in-frame clones and lacks some. The sample has tens of thousands of clones, around 74% seen once; the top ten hold about 20%. Specimen: PBMCs. The source is a woman between 25 and 40 years old in good health and CMV-seropositive.

This clone appeared a few times. The chain carries TRBV2 and TRBJ1-1; D call uncertain. This CDR3 is built from 12 residues. Germline CDR1 reads SNHLY; CDR2 reads FYNNEI. Trimming took off 5 bases at V and 2 bases at J, with 6 bases between the two ends. CDR3 in DNA: TGTGCCAGCAGTCGAGATAACACTGAAGCTTTCTTT. Translating it yields CASSRDNTEAFF. The variable domain in full, with the rest retrieved from reference TRBV2 and TRBJ1-1, is EPEVTQTPSHQVTQMGQEVILRCVPISNHLYFYWYRQILGQKVEFLVSFYNNEISEKSEIFDDQFSVERPDGSNFTLKIRSTKLEDSAMYFCASSRDNTEAFFGQGTRLTVV.

On this clone: Other DNA sequences from this sample encode an identical CDR3 as well. The chain joins TRBV29-1 to TRBJ2-1; 7 bases align to TRBD1. This CDR3 has 11 amino acids. The germline V gene encodes CDR1 SQVTM and CDR2 ANQGSEA. Trimming at V came to 4 bases and at J to 8 bases, leaving 2 bases not matched to a gene. The CDR3 spells CSVAQGYEQFF. DNA of the CDR3: TGCAGCGTTGCACAGGGGTATGAGCAGTTCTTC.

The V call is TRBV18, the J call TRBJ1-2; the D is unclear. V was cut by 1 base and J by 7 bases, with 10 bases left in between. This CDR3 spans 13 amino acids. From germline, CDR1 is KGHSH and CDR2 LQKENI. DNA of the CDR3: TGTGCCAGCTCACCACGCCGGGATCTTGGCTACACCTTC. The encoded protein is CASSPRRDLGYTF.

This sequence joins TRBV10-3 and TRBJ2-2; weak D call: TRBD1 (5 bases). This CDR3 spans 13 amino acids. Per the germline V gene, CDR1 is ENHRY and CDR2 is SYGVKD. V lost 8 bases to trimming and J lost 0 bases, with 7 bases between them. In DNA form, the CDR3 reads TGTGCCATCGGGGCAGCGAACACCGGGGAGCTGTTTTTT. Its protein is CAIGAANTGELFF.

The DNA of the CDR3 is TGTGCCAGCGTGAGGAGTCAATACAATGAGCAGTTCTTC. This codes for CASVRSQYNEQFF. This rearrangement joins TRBV6-1 to TRBJ2-1; D is ambiguous. V gave up 8 bases and J gave up 4 bases, with 12 bases separating them. CDR1 is MNHNS and CDR2 is SASEGT in the germline V gene. The length of the CDR3 is 13 residues.

This clone has more than one count but fewer than ten. The chain links TRBV28 to TRBJ1-5; the match to TRBD1 covers 11 bases. CDR3 size: 16 residues. Germline CDR1 reads MDHEN; CDR2 reads SYDVKM. V lost 6 bases, J lost 2 bases, and 6 bases stayed unmatched. CDR3 region: CASSTRTGGGNQPQHF. In nucleotides, the CDR3 is TGTGCCAGCAGCACCCGGACAGGGGGCGGCAATCAGCCCCAGCATTTT.

In this sample, this clone turned up a few times. The chain links TRBV30 to TRBJ1-3, with 7 bases lining up with TRBD1. The CDR3 length is 15 residues. CDR1 and CDR2 from the germline V gene are GTSNPN and SVGIG (reference sequence). Trimming removed 5 bases from V and 0 bases from J; junction bases left unmatched: 7. The CDR3 loop is CAWGRTGISGNTIYF. The CDR3, as DNA: TGTGCCTGGGGTAGGACAGGAATCTCTGGAAACACCATATATTTT.